This T cell receptor beta chain came from a study of T cell responses to AZD1222 COVID-19 vaccine. The repertoire was sequenced with immunoSEQ multiplex PCR; TCRdb's copy has only in-frame clones and lacks some. The sample includes approximately 160,000 clones, 90% to 95% of them seen just once. Germline loops: CDR1 MGHRA, CDR2 YSYEKL. The CDR3 spans 15 residues. With V trimmed by 0 bases and J by 11 bases, 7 bases remained unmatched. The material sequenced was peripheral blood, taken on day 0 of AZD1222 vaccination. The rearrangement links TRBV4-1 to TRBJ1-6; 7 positions match TRBD1. This clonotype originated in an adult in good health. The CDR3 nucleotides read TGCGCCAGCAGCCAAGAAACAGGGGACCGTACACCCCTCCACTTT. Translated: CASSQETGDRTPLHF.